Listed below are T cell receptor beta chains from one sample, sequenced in a study of cytomegalovirus exposure and HLA in healthy donors. Using immunoSEQ multiplex PCR, the repertoire was profiled, and TCRdb retains in-frame clones only, with some absent. This table holds some 130,000 clones, 80% to 90% found once. The sequencing sample was made of PBMCs. The receptor set was obtained from a man aged 18 to 30 in good health and CMV-seronegative. The CDR3 runs from the conserved cysteine through the conserved F or W. Fields, in order: J gene, clone size, V gene, CDR3 protein. Clone size, where shown, is once, few, many, or a class for clones that have expanded.

>TRBJ2-3|-|TRBV5-1
CASSSLPRASTDTQYF
>TRBJ1-5|-|TRBV4-1
CASSQKVQGGNQPQHF
>TRBJ2-7|-|TRBV7-2
CASSLTSGSLYEQYF
>TRBJ1-5|-|TRBV19
CASSAGVNQPQHF
>TRBJ1-3|once|TRBV9
CASSGTGTAGNTIYF
>TRBJ2-3|-|TRBV11-2
CASSLSERIADTQYF
>TRBJ2-1|-|TRBV18
CASSAYGQAGNEQFF
>TRBJ1-5|-|TRBV5-8
CASSLQGAYQPQHF
>TRBJ2-7|-|TRBV4-3
CASSQDPGDSESYEQYF
>TRBJ2-5|-|TRBV2
CASSGMDTQQETQYF
>TRBJ2-4|-|TRBV5-4
CASSFGQGAFYTNIQYF
>TRBJ2-6|-|TRBV30
CAWSGGDSGANVLTF
>TRBJ2-5|-|TRBV10-3
CASSGGATETQYF
>TRBJ2-1|-|TRBV13
CASSQGQFNYNEQFF
>TRBJ2-5|-|TRBV5-6
CASSLKRWDSQETQYF
>TRBJ2-1|-|TRBV4-1
CASSQDSVLLADDNEQFF
>TRBJ1-5|-|TRBV27
CASGDRAADQPQHF
>TRBJ1-5|-|TRBV27
CASSPGQSGQPQHF
>TRBJ2-7|once|TRBV10-3
CAISAFVLGDEQYF
>TRBJ2-7|-|TRBV7-2
CASSPPSGFSYEQYF
>TRBJ2-7|-|TRBV11-2
CASSLGDMGEQYF
>TRBJ2-1|once|TRBV14
CASSLEGSYNEQFF
>TRBJ1-5|-|TRBV7-9
CASSLVGREGVRNQPQHF
>TRBJ2-7|once|TRBV19
CATAGLPYEQYF
>TRBJ2-5|-|TRBV13
CASSLRGPETQYF